A single sample is the source of the 19 T cell receptor beta chains below, sequenced in a study of T cells after yellow fever vaccination. TCRdb re-called the 5' RACE reads through MiXCR, storing one row per CDR3 protein. The table records hundreds of thousands of distinct CDR3 sequences, 9% to 15% of them present only once. Sample: PBMCs, taken on the day of the yellow fever booster vaccination. All receptors derive from a young man who received the YFV17D yellow fever vaccine.

This clonotype was counted ten times or more. This rearrangement joins TRBV5-1 to TRBJ2-5, with 9 nucleotides matching TRBD2. J was trimmed by 4 bases and V by 4 bases; bases with no gene match: 5. Looked up from germline, CDR1 is SGHRS and CDR2 is YFSETQ. This CDR3 spans 14 amino acids. The CDR3 loop is CASSPLTSGETQYF. In nucleotides, the CDR3 is TGCGCCAGCAGCCCCTTGACTAGCGGAGAGACCCAGTACTTC.

Details on this clonotype: The junction and the germline gene differ at one end; a read error may be behind it. The chain employs TRBV20-1 and TRBJ1-5; D possibly corresponds to TRBD1 (6 bases). This CDR3 has 12 amino acids. The germline V gene has CDR1 DFQATT and CDR2 SNEGSKA (reference sequence). CDR3 sequence: CSAGQSRGAQQF. The DNA for the CDR3 is TGCAGTGCTGGACAGTCCCGGGGAGCCCAGCAATTT.

This clonotype was counted between two and nine times. This chain uses TRBV20-1 with TRBJ2-5, with D perhaps matching TRBD2 (6 bases). CDR3 length: 13 amino acids. V was trimmed by 1 base and J by 5 bases, leaving 11 bases between them. Germline V lookup: CDR1 DFQATT, CDR2 SNEGSKA (reference sequence). The CDR3 DNA sequence: TGCAGTGCTAGAGCGACTAGGAGGGAGACCCAGTACTTC. Protein: CSARATRRETQYF.

In its sample, this clonotype was seen a few times. V is TRBV6-5 and J is TRBJ1-6; D is unclear. This CDR3 is built from 12 residues. V lost 6 bases, J lost 7 bases, and 7 bases lay in between. The germline gives CDR1 MNHEY, CDR2 SVGAGI. CDR3 sequence: CASRGENSPLHF. The CDR3 DNA sequence: TGTGCCAGCAGGGGTGAGAATTCACCCCTCCACTTT.

The chain couples TRBV7-9 to TRBJ2-2; 7 positions agree with TRBD1. Germline trimming cut 6 bases from V and 5 bases from J; bases unmatched to any gene: 15. The germline gives CDR1 SEHNR, CDR2 FQNEAQ (reference sequence). The CDR3 consists of 17 residues. CDR3 sequence: CASSPDLRTGRTGELFF. Written as DNA, the CDR3 is TGTGCCAGCAGTCCCGACCTACGGACAGGTCGAACCGGGGAGCTGTTTTTT.

This CDR3 reads CASSVVGGTGLAGEYEQYF. The CDR3 DNA reads as TGTGCCAGCAGCGTAGTGGGGGGAACCGGACTAGCGGGTGAATACGAGCAGTACTTC. V and J are TRBV28 and TRBJ2-7; 11 positions agree with TRBD2. J lost 4 bases, V lost 6 bases, and 20 bases had no gene match. Germline CDR1 MDHEN, CDR2 SYDVKM. CDR3 length: 19 residues.

This clonotype appeared many times. In nucleotides, the CDR3 is TGTGCCTGGAGTGCTATACTAGCGACGCAGTATTTT. Translating it yields CAWSAILATQYF. The V and J genes are TRBV30 and TRBJ2-3; TRBD2 matches at 7 bases. Losses at the gene ends were 1 base for V and 9 bases for J; bases not matched to a gene: 4. The germline V gene encodes CDR1 GTSNPN and CDR2 SVGIG (reference sequence). The CDR3 length is 12 residues.

The chain uses TRBV5-1 and TRBJ2-2; tentatively, D is TRBD1 or TRBD2 (5 bases each). The CDR3 runs to 15 residues. The V end was cut by 7 bases, the J end by 0 bases, with 13 bases between. The V gene's germline CDR1 is SGHRS and CDR2 YFSETQ. The CDR3, as DNA: TGCGCCAGCGGGACGACGGAAACGAACACCGGGGAGCTGTTTTTT. This gives the protein CASGTTETNTGELFF.

This clonotype was seen more than once but under ten times. The chain couples TRBV7-2 to TRBJ2-1; D unresolved. Trimming took 5 bases from V and 9 from J, leaving 14 bases between them. The CDR3 totals 13 residues. Germline V gene data show CDR1 as SGHTA and CDR2 as FQGNSA. The CDR3 region has the DNA TGTGCCAGCAGCCAGACCCCCGGAGTTGAGCAGTTCTTC. Its protein is CASSQTPGVEQFF.

The rearrangement joins TRBV4-3 to TRBJ2-1, with TRBD2 matching over 9 bases. CDR1 LGHNA and CDR2 YSLEER come from the germline V gene. With V trimmed by 5 bases and J by 5 bases, 7 bases remained unmatched. The length of the CDR3 is 15 residues. CDR3 nucleotide sequence: TGCGCCAGCAGCAAAACTAGCGGGCGAGACAATGAGCAGTTCTTC. Encoded protein: CASSKTSGRDNEQFF.

This clonotype was counted only a few times. J is TRBJ2-1 and V is TRBV3-1, with 8 positions matching TRBD2. The germline V gene has CDR1 LGHDT and CDR2 YNNKEL (reference sequence). J was trimmed by 8 bases and V by 4 bases; bases with no gene match: 4. The CDR3 extends over 13 amino acids. The CDR3 DNA is TGTGCCAGCAGCCTGACGGGGGGGCATGAGCAGTTCTTC. This sequence encodes CASSLTGGHEQFF.

This clonotype was observed a handful of times. This chain links TRBV7-3 with TRBJ2-3; D is unclear. Germline CDR1 SGHTA, CDR2 FQGTGA. V gave up 2 bases and J gave up 1 base, with 16 bases separating them. The CDR3 totals 17 residues. CDR3 sequence: CASSLLAEFGGTDTQYF. The CDR3 DNA reads TGTGCCAGCAGCTTACTCGCGGAGTTCGGCGGCACAGATACGCAGTATTTT.

V usage is TRBV5-1 and J usage is TRBJ2-5; TRBD1 or TRBD2 may be the D gene (6 bases each). Between the trimmed V and J ends, which lost 4 bases and 5 bases, there was a span of 12 bases. CDR3 length equals 13 residues. Germline CDR1 SGHRS, CDR2 YFSETQ. The CDR3 loop is CASSGGTFETQYF. DNA of the CDR3: TGCGCCAGCAGCGGCGGGACATTCGAGACCCAGTACTTC.

There are a few counts of this clonotype. The V gene is TRBV19, the J gene TRBJ1-5; 8 positions agree with TRBD1. V shed 4 bases, J shed 1 base, and the junction held 9 bases outside the gene matches. Germline V gene sequence: CDR1 LNHDA, CDR2 SQIVND (reference sequence). This CDR3 is built from 17 residues. The CDR3 DNA reads TGTGCCAGTAGTACCGACAGGGGCGGGTTGAGCAATCAGCCCCAGCATTTT. Protein sequence: CASSTDRGGLSNQPQHF.

This clonotype has more than one count but fewer than ten. The CDR3 bases are TGCGCCAGCAGCTTGGGGGGACAGAATGAAAAACTGTTTTTT. It encodes CASSLGGQNEKLFF. The chain carries TRBV5-1 and TRBJ1-4; TRBD1 matches 7 bases. CDR1 and CDR2 from the germline V gene are SGHRS and YFSETQ. The V and J ends lost 0 bases and 5 bases, in that order; junction bases with no gene match: 1. CDR3 length: 14 residues.

The chain recombines TRBV29-1 with TRBJ2-3, with 8 bases matching TRBD1. The CDR3 has 14 residues. V gave up 6 bases and J gave up 4 bases; unmatched junction bases: 9. Germline V gives CDR1 SQVTM, CDR2 ANQGSEA. The CDR3 bases are TGCAGCGTGCGGCAGGGGGCGAGGTCAGATACGCAGTATTTT. It yields the protein CSVRQGARSDTQYF.

This clonotype was seen many times. The chain recombines TRBV20-1 with TRBJ2-7, with 11 bases lining up with TRBD1. The CDR3 is 13 residues long. The V gene end was trimmed by 6 bases and the J gene end by 5 bases; junction bases not matched to a gene: 6. CDR1 is DFQATT, CDR2 SNEGSKA, per germline (reference sequence). CDR3 bases: TGCAGTGCGGCGGGACAGGGGGACAACGAGCAGTACTTC. This gives the protein CSAAGQGDNEQYF.

This clonotype was recorded at least ten times. V usage is TRBV19 and J usage is TRBJ2-3; D uncertain. The CDR3 covers 14 residues. V gave up 5 bases and J gave up 6 bases, with 15 bases separating them. The germline CDR1 and CDR2 sequences are LNHDA and SQIVND (reference sequence). DNA of the CDR3: TGTGCCAGTAGTTCCTGGGGTACCTCTGATACGCAGTATTTT. This translates into CASSSWGTSDTQYF.

This clonotype was seen a handful of times. V usage is TRBV4-1 and J usage is TRBJ2-5, with 13 nucleotides matching TRBD2. Trimming removed 1 base from V and 2 bases from J; junction bases left unmatched: 16. CDR3 length equals 21 residues. CDR1 and CDR2 from the germline V gene are MGHRA and YSYEKL. This CDR3 is CASSQGFKQGLAGKGQETQYF. The CDR3 DNA reads as TGCGCCAGCAGCCAAGGTTTCAAGCAGGGACTAGCGGGAAAGGGGCAAGAGACCCAGTACTTC.